The rows below give T cell receptor beta chains drawn from one sample of a study of vaccination and CD4 T cells after COVID-19. These receptors have no known antigen. A single record per CDR3 protein comes from TCRdb applying MiXCR to the PCR reads. The sample yields around 15,000 distinct CDR3 sequences, 53% seen once. What was sequenced was CD4+ T cells from blood, cultured in vitro. The origin of the receptors is a human donor who had recovered from COVID-19. The CDR3 runs from the conserved cysteine through the conserved F or W. The D gene is left open where the match is weak. Size is omitted from some rows. Given values are once, few, many or a class for expanded clones.

>TRBV10-3|NA|few|TRBJ1-1
TGTGCCATCAGTTTCTCTGGGGGGGAGAACACTGAAGCTTTCTTT
CAISFSGGENTEAFF
>TRBV11-3|NA|NA|TRBJ1-2
TGTGCCAGCAGCCCTGCTAGGGGAAACTATGGCTACACCTTC
CASSPARGNYGYTF
>TRBV20-1|NA|few|TRBJ1-1
TGCAGTGCTAGAGATGTGGTCCGACCCAGGCTGGGGGGCGTCGAGGGGGAAGCTTTCTTT
CSARDVVRPRLGGVEGEAFF
>TRBV6-2/TRBV6-3|TRBD1|NA|TRBJ2-2
TGTGCCAGCAGGTCAACAGGGGGCGCCTATACCGGGGAGCTGTTTTTT
CASRSTGGAYTGELFF
>TRBV20-1|TRBD2|NA|TRBJ2-5
TGCAGGGTCAGCGGGGGCCGGGTTGGAGAGACCCAGTACTTC
CRVSGGRVGETQYF
>TRBV6-1|NA|NA|TRBJ1-2
TGTGCCAGCAGTGAATCGTACAGGAGCCCATCTGGCTACACCTTC
CASSESYRSPSGYTF
>TRBV18|NA|NA|TRBJ2-5
TGTGCCAGCTCACCCCGGGACGGCGAGACCCAGTACTTC
CASSPRDGETQYF
>TRBV2|TRBD2|once|TRBJ2-3
TGTGCCAGCAGCTCTGGGGTAGCGGGAAGCACAGATACGCAGTATTTT
CASSSGVAGSTDTQYF
>TRBV6-1|NA|medium-sized|TRBJ2-7
TGTGCCAGTGGGGCTTCAGTAGGGCAGTACTTC
CASGASVGQYF
>TRBV20-1|TRBD1|NA|TRBJ2-5
TGCAGTGCTGCCACCGGGACAGGGGGCCACCAGACCCAGTACTTC
CSAATGTGGHQTQYF
>TRBV2|NA|NA|TRBJ2-5
TGTGCCAGCAGGATAGTGCGCCGGGAAGAGACCCAGTACTTC
CASRIVRREETQYF
>TRBV5-4|NA|NA|TRBJ2-3
TGTGCCAGTAGACCAGTAGCTGGTACGCAGTATTTT
CASRPVAGTQYF
>TRBV24-1|TRBD2|once|TRBJ2-1
TGTGCCACCAGTGATCTAGCGGGAGCGGGATACAATGAGCAGTTCTTC
CATSDLAGAGYNEQFF
>TRBV7-8|NA|NA|TRBJ2-5
TGTGCCAGCAGCTCTATTCCAGCGGACACCCTGAGGGGAGAGACCCAGTACTTC
CASSSIPADTLRGETQYF
>TRBV5-1|NA|few|TRBJ2-5
TGCGCCAGCAGCGCATCCCAAGAGACCCAGTACTTC
CASSASQETQYF
>TRBV6-1|TRBD1|NA|TRBJ2-1
TGTGCCAGCAGATCGGGACAGGGAGACAATGAGCAGTTCTTC
CASRSGQGDNEQFF
>TRBV29-1|NA|NA|TRBJ1-2
TGCAGCGTTGATTCGGGGGCTCTCAATGGCTACACCTTC
CSVDSGALNGYTF
>TRBV30|NA|few|TRBJ1-6
TGTGCCTGGACCGGCCAGAATAATTCACCCCTCCACTTT
CAWTGQNNSPLHF
>TRBV7-9|NA|NA|TRBJ2-7
TGTGCCAGCAGCTTATGGGCGTGGGACCACCAGTACGAGCAGTACTTC
CASSLWAWDHQYEQYF
>TRBV7-8|NA|few|TRBJ2-3
TGTGCCAGCAGCTTATTTGGGTTTAGGGACGATACGCAGTATTTT
CASSLFGFRDDTQYF
>TRBV24-1|TRBD1|large|TRBJ1-2
TGTGCCACCAGTGGGACCAGGGGGCTTGGCTACACCTTC
CATSGTRGLGYTF
>TRBV15|NA|NA|TRBJ1-5
TGTGCCACCCGGGTCCCAGGGAATGGTCAGCCCCAGCATTTT
CATRVPGNGQPQHF
>TRBV7-9|NA|NA|TRBJ1-1
TGTGCCAGCAGCTTAGCAAAACGGGGGACGGACACTGAAGCTTTCTTT
CASSLAKRGTDTEAFF
>TRBV6-5|TRBD1|few|TRBJ1-4
TGTGCCAGCAGTTGGGACAGGGATAATGAAAAACTGTTTTTT
CASSWDRDNEKLFF
>TRBV6-1|TRBD2|NA|TRBJ2-7
TGTGCCGGCGGGACTAGTTTGGAGCAGTACTTC
CAGGTSLEQYF
>TRBV4-1|NA|medium-sized|TRBJ1-6
TGCGCCAGCAGCCAAGTATTTGACAGCTCCTATAATTCACCCCTCCACTTT
CASSQVFDSSYNSPLHF
>TRBV9|NA|NA|TRBJ2-1
TGTGCCAGCAGCGTAGGGCGGGGACGTAGGGATGAGCAGTTCTTC
CASSVGRGRRDEQFF
>TRBV20-1|TRBD1|NA|TRBJ2-2
TGCAGTGCTCCTCGGCCGGACAGGGGCACCGGGGAGCTGTTTTTT
CSAPRPDRGTGELFF
>TRBV28|NA|few|TRBJ1-6
TGTGCCAGCAGTTCGGGTGCCCTCCAGAGCTCCTATAATTCACCCCTCCACTTT
CASSSGALQSSYNSPLHF
>TRBV20-1|TRBD2|few|TRBJ2-4
TGCAGTGCTTCACCTAGCGGGAGAAACATTCAGTACTTC
CSASPSGRNIQYF
>TRBV6-1|NA|few|TRBJ1-5
TGTGCCAGCAGCCGGGACGGGGGTCAGCCCCAGCATTTT
CASSRDGGQPQHF
>TRBV28|NA|NA|TRBJ2-5
TGTGCCAGCAGTTTACGGGACACCCAGTACTTC
CASSLRDTQYF
>TRBV20-1|TRBD2|NA|TRBJ2-1
TGCAGTGCTAGAGACCCGAGCGGGAGCCGGGACAATGAGCAGTTCTTC
CSARDPSGSRDNEQFF
>TRBV20-1|NA|NA|TRBJ1-1
NA
CSASYVGGGTEVFF
>TRBV29-1|NA|NA|TRBJ2-4
TGCAGCGTTGTCGGAGGGGCGAAAGACATTCAGTACTTC
CSVVGGAKDIQYF
>TRBV11-2|NA|NA|TRBJ1-1
TGTGCCAGCAGCAGTTTGGGAAGAACTGAAGCTTTCTTT
CASSSLGRTEAFF
>TRBV20-1|TRBD2|NA|TRBJ2-1
TGCAGTGCTAGAGATGCCCGAACTAGCGGATTATACAATGAGCAGTTCTTC
CSARDARTSGLYNEQFF
>TRBV10-3|TRBD1|NA|TRBJ2-1
TGTGCCATCAGTGACCCCCAGGGGGCGGGAATCGGGGTGGGGCAGTTCTTC
CAISDPQGAGIGVGQFF
>TRBV6-5|NA|NA|TRBJ1-1
TGTGCCAGCAGTTTCGGGGGGGAGGGGACTGAAGCTTTCTTT
CASSFGGEGTEAFF
>TRBV7-9|NA|NA|TRBJ2-1
TGTGCCAGCATCCTTTCCCCCGACGGCAGCTCCTACAATGAGCAGTTCTTC
CASILSPDGSSYNEQFF
>TRBV4-3|NA|few|TRBJ1-3
TGCGCCAGCAGCCAAGAGGGGAGGGGCAGGGGCTCTGGAAACACCATATATTTT
CASSQEGRGRGSGNTIYF
>TRBV20-1|TRBD2|NA|TRBJ2-1
TGCAGTGCTAGATTTAGCGGGAGTGTCTACAATGAGCAGTTCTTC
CSARFSGSVYNEQFF
>TRBV4-1|NA|NA|TRBJ1-1
TGCGTCAGCAGCCAAGGGCAGGGAGACACTGAAGCTTTCTTT
CVSSQGQGDTEAFF
>TRBV20-1|TRBD1|NA|TRBJ2-7
TGCAGTGCTAGGCCCCCGGGACAGGAGGACGAGCAGTACTTC
CSARPPGQEDEQYF
>TRBV2|TRBD1|NA|TRBJ2-5
TGTGCCAGCACCTGGGGACAGAATCAAGAGACCCAGTACTTC
CASTWGQNQETQYF
>TRBV19|TRBD1|NA|TRBJ1-2
TGTGCCAGTAGTATTGCCATGACAGGGCACAGCTATGGCTACACCTTC
CASSIAMTGHSYGYTF
>TRBV2|NA|NA|TRBJ1-5
TGTGCCAGCAGTCGGCGCGACGGCGGCAATCAGCCCCAGCATTTT
CASSRRDGGNQPQHF
>TRBV12-3/TRBV12-4|TRBD2|NA|TRBJ2-1
TGTGCCAGCAGGTCTCGGGGGGGCCTGCCTGAGCAGTTCTTC
CASRSRGGLPEQFF
>TRBV5-1|TRBD2|NA|TRBJ2-5
TGCGCCAGCAGCCCGGCTAGCGGGAGTCTGGGAGAGACCCAGTACTTC
CASSPASGSLGETQYF